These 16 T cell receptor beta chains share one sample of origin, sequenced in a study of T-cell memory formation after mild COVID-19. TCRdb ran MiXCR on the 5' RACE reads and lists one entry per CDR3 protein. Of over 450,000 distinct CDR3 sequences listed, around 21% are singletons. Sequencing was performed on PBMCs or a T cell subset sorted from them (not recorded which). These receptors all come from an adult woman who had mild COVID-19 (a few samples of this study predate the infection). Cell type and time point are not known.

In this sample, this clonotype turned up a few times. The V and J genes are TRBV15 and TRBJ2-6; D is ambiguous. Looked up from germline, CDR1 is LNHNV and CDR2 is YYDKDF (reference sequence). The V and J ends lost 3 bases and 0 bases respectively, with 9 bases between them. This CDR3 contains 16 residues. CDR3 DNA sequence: TGTGCCACCAGCAGGCAGTCTACCTCTGGGGCCAACGTCCTGACTTTC. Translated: CATSRQSTSGANVLTF.

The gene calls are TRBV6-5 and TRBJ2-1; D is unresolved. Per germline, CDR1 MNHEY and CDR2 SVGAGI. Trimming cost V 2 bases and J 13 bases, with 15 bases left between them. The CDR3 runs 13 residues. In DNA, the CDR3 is TGTGCCAGCAGTTACGCTTCCGACTCCTATCAGTTCTTC. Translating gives CASSYASDSYQFF.

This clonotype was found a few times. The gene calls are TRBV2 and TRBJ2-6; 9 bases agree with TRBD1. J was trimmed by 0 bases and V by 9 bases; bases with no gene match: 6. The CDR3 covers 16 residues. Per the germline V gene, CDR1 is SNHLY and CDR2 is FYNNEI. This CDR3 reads CARGTGMASGANVLTF. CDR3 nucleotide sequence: TGTGCCAGAGGGACAGGGATGGCCTCTGGGGCCAACGTCCTGACTTTC. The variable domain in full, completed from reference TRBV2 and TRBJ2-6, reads EPEVTQTPSHQVTQMGQEVILRCVPISNHLYFYWYRQILGQKVEFLVSFYNNEISEKSEIFDDQFSVERPDGSNFTLKIRSTKLEDSAMYFCARGTGMASGANVLTFGAGSRLTVL.

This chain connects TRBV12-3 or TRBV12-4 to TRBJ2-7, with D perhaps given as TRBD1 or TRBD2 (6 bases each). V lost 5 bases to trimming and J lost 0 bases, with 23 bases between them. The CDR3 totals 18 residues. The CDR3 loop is CASSHGWGETGISYEQYF. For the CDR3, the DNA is TGTGCCAGCAGTCATGGATGGGGGGAGACAGGAATCTCCTACGAGCAGTACTTC.

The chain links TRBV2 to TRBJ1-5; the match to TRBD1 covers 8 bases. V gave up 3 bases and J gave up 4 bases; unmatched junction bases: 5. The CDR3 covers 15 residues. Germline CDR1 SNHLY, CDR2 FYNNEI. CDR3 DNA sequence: TGTGCCAGCAGTGATCCGGACAGGGTGAATCAGCCCCAGCATTTT. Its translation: CASSDPDRVNQPQHF.

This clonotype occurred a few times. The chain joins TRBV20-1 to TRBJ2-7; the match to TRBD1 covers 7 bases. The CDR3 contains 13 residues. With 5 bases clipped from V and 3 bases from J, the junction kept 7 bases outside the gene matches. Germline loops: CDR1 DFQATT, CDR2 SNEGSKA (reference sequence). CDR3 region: CSAPDRVHYEQYF. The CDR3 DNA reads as TGCAGTGCTCCAGACAGGGTGCACTACGAGCAGTACTTC.

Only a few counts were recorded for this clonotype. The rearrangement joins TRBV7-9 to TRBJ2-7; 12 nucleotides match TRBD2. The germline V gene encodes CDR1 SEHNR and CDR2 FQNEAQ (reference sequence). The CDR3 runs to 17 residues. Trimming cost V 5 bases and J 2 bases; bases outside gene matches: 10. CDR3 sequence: CASSQNSGTSGPYEQYF. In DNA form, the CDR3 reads TGTGCCAGCAGCCAAAACTCCGGGACTAGCGGGCCCTACGAGCAGTACTTC. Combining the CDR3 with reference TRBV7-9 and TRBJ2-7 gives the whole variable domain DTGVSQNPRHKITKRGQNVTFRCDPISEHNRLYWYRQTLGQGPEFLTYFQNEAQLEKSRLLSDRFSAERPKGSFSTLEIQRTEQGDSAMYLCASSQNSGTSGPYEQYFGPGTRLTVT.

The CDR3 nucleotides read TGCAGCGCCCAGGGGAAGAGTGGCACTGAAGCTTTCTTT. This codes for CSAQGKSGTEAFF. This sequence joins TRBV29-1 and TRBJ1-1; D may be TRBD1 (6 bases). This CDR3 comprises 13 residues. The V gene lost 7 bases and the J gene lost 4 bases, with 16 bases spanning the gap. Germline V lookup: CDR1 SQVTM, CDR2 ANQGSEA.

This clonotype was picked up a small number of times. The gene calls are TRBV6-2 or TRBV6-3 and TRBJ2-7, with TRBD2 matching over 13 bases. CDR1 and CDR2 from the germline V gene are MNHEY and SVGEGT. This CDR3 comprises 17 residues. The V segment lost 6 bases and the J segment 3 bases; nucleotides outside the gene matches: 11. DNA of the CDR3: TGTGCCAGCAGCCTCGGACTAGCGGGAGACAATCTCTACGAGCAGTACTTC. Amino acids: CASSLGLAGDNLYEQYF.

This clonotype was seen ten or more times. The CDR3 coding sequence is TGTGCCAGCAGCTTTGCAGGGACCGGGGAGCTGTTTTTT. Translated, it gives CASSFAGTGELFF. The gene calls are TRBV7-9 and TRBJ2-2; a possible D gene is TRBD1 (5 bases). The germline CDR1 and CDR2 sequences are SEHNR and FQNEAQ (reference sequence). This CDR3 is 13 amino acids long. Trimming took off 3 bases at V and 5 bases at J, with 7 bases between the two ends.

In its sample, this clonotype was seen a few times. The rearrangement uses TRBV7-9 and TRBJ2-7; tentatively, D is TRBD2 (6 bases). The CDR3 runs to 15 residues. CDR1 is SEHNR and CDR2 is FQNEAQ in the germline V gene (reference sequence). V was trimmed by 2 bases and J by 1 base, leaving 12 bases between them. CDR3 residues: CASSLLAGTSYEQYF. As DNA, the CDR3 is TGTGCCAGCAGCTTACTGGCCGGGACTTCCTACGAGCAGTACTTC.

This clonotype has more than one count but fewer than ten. The CDR3 here is CAWNRIYNEQFF. The CDR3 region has the DNA TGTGCCTGGAATAGGATCTACAATGAGCAGTTCTTC. The rearrangement uses TRBV30 and TRBJ2-1, with D unclear. V was pared by 4 bases and J by 3 bases, with 7 bases between. Germline V CDR1 and CDR2: GTSNPN, SVGIG (reference sequence). This CDR3 spans 12 amino acids.

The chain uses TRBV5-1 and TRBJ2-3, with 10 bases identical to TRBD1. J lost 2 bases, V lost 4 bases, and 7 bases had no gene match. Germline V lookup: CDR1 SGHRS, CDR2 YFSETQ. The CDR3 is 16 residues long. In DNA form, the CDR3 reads TGCGCCAGCAGCGCGACCGGGACAGGGGCCACAGATACGCAGTATTTT. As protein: CASSATGTGATDTQYF.

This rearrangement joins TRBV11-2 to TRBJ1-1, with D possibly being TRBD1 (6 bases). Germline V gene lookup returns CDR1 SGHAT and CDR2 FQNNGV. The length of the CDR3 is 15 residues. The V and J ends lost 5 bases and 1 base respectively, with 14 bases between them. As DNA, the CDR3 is TGTGCCAGCAGCCCATCCGGGACAAGGAACACTGAAGCTTTCTTT. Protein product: CASSPSGTRNTEAFF.

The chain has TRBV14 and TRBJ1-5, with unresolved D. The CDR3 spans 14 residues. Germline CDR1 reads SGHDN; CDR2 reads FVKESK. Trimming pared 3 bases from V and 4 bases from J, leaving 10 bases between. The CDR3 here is CASSQTQPNQPQHF. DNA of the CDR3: TGTGCCAGCAGCCAGACACAGCCAAATCAGCCCCAGCATTTT.

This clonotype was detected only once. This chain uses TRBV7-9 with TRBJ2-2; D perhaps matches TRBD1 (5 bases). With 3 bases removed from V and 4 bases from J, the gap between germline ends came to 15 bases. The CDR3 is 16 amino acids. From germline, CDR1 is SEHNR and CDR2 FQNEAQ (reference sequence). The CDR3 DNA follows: TGTGCCAGCAGCTTCCCCCGGCAGGGAAGCACCGGGGAGCTGTTTTTT. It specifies CASSFPRQGSTGELFF.